The clone carrying this T cell receptor beta chain was seen only once. This CDR3 spans 14 amino acids. Germline-derived CDR1 and CDR2 are MDHEN and SYDVKM. With V trimmed by 5 bases and J by 3 bases, 6 bases remained unmatched. This sample was taken from a study of blood T cell repertoires in COVID-19. TCRdb keeps only in-frame clones here, not all; method: immunoSEQ multiplex PCR. The sample consists of 250,000 to 350,000 clones, over 75% of them appearing once. The TCR was taken from a woman between 18 and 29 years old who had recovered from COVID-19. The chain combines TRBV28 with TRBJ2-7; 8 bases align to TRBD2. The sample taken for sequencing was PBMCs or T cells enriched from blood (not recorded which). CDR3 residues: CASSPLSGSYEQYF. The CDR3 nucleotides read TGTGCCAGCAGTCCCCTAAGCGGGAGCTACGAGCAGTACTTC. The full variable domain, its missing parts supplied by reference TRBV28 and TRBJ2-7, is DVKVTQSSRYLVKRTGEKVFLECVQDMDHENMFWYRQDPGLGLRLIYFSYDVKMKEKGDIPEGYSVSREKKERFSLILESASTNQTSMYLCASSPLSGSYEQYFGPGTRLTVT.